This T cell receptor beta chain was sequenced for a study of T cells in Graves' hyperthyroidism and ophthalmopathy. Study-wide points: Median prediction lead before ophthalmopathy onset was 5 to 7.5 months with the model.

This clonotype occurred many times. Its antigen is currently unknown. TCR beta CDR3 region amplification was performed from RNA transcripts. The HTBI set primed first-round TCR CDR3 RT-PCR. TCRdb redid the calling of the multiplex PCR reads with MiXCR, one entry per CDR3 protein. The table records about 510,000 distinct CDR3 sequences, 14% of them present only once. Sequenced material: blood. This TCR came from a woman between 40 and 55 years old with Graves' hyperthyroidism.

CDR3 bases: TGCAGCGCCGGCGGGGGCCCCGGGGAGCTGTTTTTT. It encodes CSAGGGPGELFF. This rearrangement joins TRBV29-1 to TRBJ2-2; D possibly corresponds to TRBD2 (7 bases). V was clipped by 7 bases and J by 6 bases, with 12 bases between them. This CDR3 has 12 residues. The germline V gene encodes CDR1 SQVTM and CDR2 ANQGSEA.